The 27 T cell receptor beta chains presented below share a single source sample, sequenced in a study of T cell changes during pregnancy in multiple sclerosis. The repertoire was sequenced with immunoSEQ multiplex PCR; TCRdb's copy has only in-frame clones and lacks some. The sample lists about 39,000 clones, about 88% occurring once. This specimen was CD8+ T cells from peripheral blood mononuclear cells, taken in the first trimester of pregnancy. Receptor source: a female donor with multiple sclerosis, enrolled in a pregnancy study.

The chain employs TRBV27 and TRBJ2-1; 12 bases map to TRBD2. Germline trimming cut 5 bases from V and 8 bases from J; bases unmatched to any gene: 4. This CDR3 has 14 residues. From germline, CDR1 is MNHEY and CDR2 SMNVEV (reference sequence). The CDR3 sequence is CASSPGLAGYEQFF. The CDR3 nucleotides are TGTGCCAGCAGTCCGGGACTAGCGGGCTATGAGCAGTTCTTC.

The chain has TRBV12-2 and TRBJ2-5; no DNA check was done on the table's D call, TRBD1. TRBV12-2 is designated a pseudogene. This CDR3 is 16 amino acids long. CDR3 loop: CASRLVAGSVAETQYF. The CDR3 DNA sequence: TGTGCAAGTCGCTTGGTTGCAGGGTCGGTAGCAGAGACCCAGTACTTC.

The chain combines TRBV19 with TRBJ1-3; no clear D. The CDR3 covers 13 residues. V was clipped by 3 bases and J by 4 bases, with 7 bases between them. In germline, CDR1 is LNHDA, CDR2 SQIVND (reference sequence). The CDR3, as DNA: TGTGCCAGTAGTATCAGTACCGGAAACACCATATATTTT. It specifies CASSISTGNTIYF. The full variable domain, rest sourced from reference TRBV19 and TRBJ1-3, is DGGITQSPKYLFRKEGQNVTLSCEQNLNHDAMYWYRQDPGQGLRLIYYSQIVNDFQKGDIAEGYSVSREKKESFPLTVTSAQKNPTAFYLCASSISTGNTIYFGEGSWLTVV.

The rearrangement links TRBV10-1 to TRBJ2-1; the match to TRBD1 covers 9 bases. V shed 8 bases and J 7 bases; nucleotides not matched to a gene: 9. The CDR3 has 14 amino acids. The germline V gene has CDR1 WNHNN and CDR2 SYGVQD (reference sequence). The CDR3 protein is CASQGQGTLNEQFF. CDR3 sequence (DNA): TGCGCCAGCCAAGGACAGGGGACCTTGAATGAGCAGTTCTTC.

DNA for the CDR3: TGCGCCAGCAGCCAAGTTCCTAATGAGCAGTTCTTC. Translated, it gives CASSQVPNEQFF. The V call is TRBV4-1, the J call TRBJ2-1; D not resolved. The CDR3 length is 12 residues. The germline V gene encodes CDR1 MGHRA and CDR2 YSYEKL. The V gene lost 1 base and the J gene lost 7 bases, with 5 bases spanning the gap.

This chain joins TRBV7-9 and TRBJ2-5, with a tentative D call TRBD1 (5 bases). The CDR3 runs to 16 residues. Looked up from germline, CDR1 is SEHNR and CDR2 is FQNEAQ (reference sequence). Trimming removed 5 bases at V and 0 bases at J, with 16 bases between. The CDR3 is CASSPRLGPNQETQYF. CDR3 bases: TGTGCCAGCAGCCCCCGGTTGGGGCCTAACCAAGAGACCCAGTACTTC.

This chain uses TRBV5-4 with TRBJ2-7; 8 bases agree with TRBD1. Germline V lookup: CDR1 SGHNT, CDR2 YYREEE (reference sequence). The V segment lost 4 bases and the J segment 6 bases; nucleotides outside the gene matches: 6. This CDR3 has 13 amino acids. The CDR3, as DNA: TGTGCCAGCAGCCTGGGACAGGCCACCGAGCAGTACTTC. Translated, it gives CASSLGQATEQYF.

The chain links TRBV6-4 to TRBJ2-2; 7 bases are shared with TRBD2. Trimming cost V 8 bases and J 7 bases; bases outside gene matches: 7. The CDR3 runs 13 residues. CDR1 is MRHNA, CDR2 SNTAGT, per germline. The CDR3 nucleotides read TGTGCCAGCCAACCCGGGGGGATCGGGGAGCTGTTTTTT. It encodes CASQPGGIGELFF.

J is TRBJ2-5 and V is TRBV5-5; the match to TRBD2 covers 7 bases. Germline CDR1 is SGHKS and CDR2 is YYEKEE (reference sequence). With V trimmed by 6 bases and J by 10 bases, 15 bases remained unmatched. CDR3 size: 14 residues. CDR3 sequence reads: CASTPGGGPMDQYF. CDR3 nucleotides: TGTGCCAGCACCCCGGGGGGAGGGCCAATGGACCAGTACTTC. Using reference TRBV5-5 and TRBJ2-5 for the parts outside the CDR3, the full variable domain is DAGVTQSPTHLIKTRGQQVTLRCSPISGHKSVSWYQQVLGQGPQFIFQYYEKEERGRGNFPDRFSARQFPNYSSELNVNALLLGDSALYLCASTPGGGPMDQYFGPGTRLLVL.

This chain connects TRBV7-3 to TRBJ1-5, with no clear D. V was pared by 0 bases and J by 6 bases, with 6 bases between. CDR3 size: 13 residues. Germline V gene data show CDR1 as SGHTA and CDR2 as FQGTGA. The CDR3: CASSLTPGQPQHF. As DNA, the CDR3 is TGTGCCAGCAGCTTAACACCGGGTCAGCCCCAGCATTTT.

This chain links TRBV10-3 with TRBJ1-5, with unresolved D. Germline CDR1 ENHRY, CDR2 SYGVKD. Trimming took 9 bases from V and 9 from J, leaving 9 bases between them. The CDR3 has 10 residues. As DNA, the CDR3 is TGTGCCATTGGAGAGGGGCCCCAGCATTTT. Its translation is CAIGEGPQHF.

J is TRBJ1-1 and V is TRBV7-6, with D tentatively TRBD1 (6 bases). The CDR3 contains 16 residues. Germline lookup yields CDR1 SGHVS and CDR2 FNYEAQ. V was shortened by 4 bases and J by 0 bases, with 15 bases between the two germline ends. The CDR3 bases are TGTGCCAGCAGCTCCGAGGGGGGGCCTTTGAACACTGAAGCTTTCTTT. Amino acid sequence: CASSSEGGPLNTEAFF.

This chain links TRBV25-1 with TRBJ1-2; D not resolved. The V gene lost 4 bases and the J gene lost 8 bases, with 14 bases spanning the gap. In germline, CDR1 is MGHDK, CDR2 SYGVNS. The CDR3 contains 13 residues. The CDR3 DNA follows: TGTGCCAGCAGTGTTGGAGAATTCCGAGGCTACACCTTC. Amino acids: CASSVGEFRGYTF.

The V gene is TRBV6-6, the J gene TRBJ2-1; possibly TRBD1 for D (5 bases). Germline loops: CDR1 MNHNY, CDR2 SVGAGI (reference sequence). The CDR3 length is 13 residues. The V end was cut by 0 bases, the J end by 9 bases, with 9 bases between. This CDR3 reads CASSYSGAGEQFF. The CDR3 DNA is TGTGCCAGCAGTTACTCAGGGGCCGGTGAGCAGTTCTTC.

This chain links TRBV27 with TRBJ1-2; 7 nucleotides align to TRBD1. Germline assignment: CDR1 MNHEY and CDR2 SMNVEV (reference sequence). Trimming cost V 5 bases and J 2 bases; bases outside gene matches: 11. This CDR3 contains 16 residues. The CDR3, as DNA: TGTGCCAGCAGTAGTGTCTCGGGACAGATCAACTATGGCTACACCTTC. Translated, it gives CASSSVSGQINYGYTF.

The gene calls are TRBV13 and TRBJ2-1; 14 bases agree with TRBD2. The CDR3 has 17 residues. Germline V gives CDR1 PRHDT, CDR2 FYEKMQ (reference sequence). After removal of 5 bases from V and 4 bases from J, the junction contained 7 bases not matched to a gene. In DNA, the CDR3 is TGTGCCAGCAGCCCCGGACTAGCGGGGGGCCCTTACAATGAGCAGTTCTTC. As protein: CASSPGLAGGPYNEQFF. Full variable domain (remainder filled in from reference TRBV13 and TRBJ2-1): AAGVIQSPRHLIKEKRETATLKCYPIPRHDTVYWYQQGPGQDPQFLISFYEKMQSDKGSIPDRFSAQQFSDYHSELNMSSLELGDSALYFCASSPGLAGGPYNEQFFGPGTRLTVL.

The chain has TRBV11-2 and TRBJ2-5, with D perhaps TRBD1 (5 bases). The CDR3 totals 15 residues. Trimming left V 4 bases short and J 3 bases short, with 15 bases between. Germline CDR1 SGHAT, CDR2 FQNNGV. The CDR3 reads CASSSRWGSKETQYF. CDR3 nucleotides: TGTGCCAGCAGCTCCCGGTGGGGCTCGAAAGAGACCCAGTACTTC. Together with reference TRBV11-2 and TRBJ2-5, the CDR3 gives the full variable domain: EAGVAQSPRYKIIEKRQSVAFWCNPISGHATLYWYQQILGQGPKLLIQFQNNGVVDDSQLPKDRFSAERLKGVDSTLKIQPAKLEDSAVYLCASSSRWGSKETQYFGPGTRLLVL.

The rearrangement joins TRBV7-6 to TRBJ2-1; D not certain. The CDR3 consists of 15 residues. Trimming removed 5 bases from V and 0 bases from J, with 11 bases in between. Germline CDR1 reads SGHVS; CDR2 reads FNYEAQ. DNA for the CDR3: TGTGCCAGCAGCCCCGACTTAAGCTCCTACAATGAGCAGTTCTTC. This sequence encodes CASSPDLSSYNEQFF.

The J gene is TRBJ1-5, the V gene TRBV6-5; TRBD1 aligns across 8 bases. CDR3 size: 14 residues. Germline CDR1 reads MNHEY; CDR2 reads SVGAGI. The V segment lost 6 bases and the J segment 4 bases; nucleotides outside the gene matches: 5. The CDR3: CASSRQGINQPQHF. DNA for the CDR3: TGTGCCAGCAGCCGACAGGGGATAAATCAGCCCCAGCATTTT.

A word on this clone: At one boundary the junction diverges from the germline segment, which might be a read error. The J gene is TRBJ1-2, the V gene TRBV27; D is unclear. The CDR3 spans 12 residues. Germline CDR1 MNHEY, CDR2 SMNVEV (reference sequence). CDR3 loop: CTSSSNYYGYTF. The DNA for the CDR3 is TGTACCAGCAGTTCCAATTACTATGGCTACACCTTC.

This clone was detected only a few times. The chain combines TRBV27 with TRBJ2-7, with 8 bases identical to TRBD2. This CDR3 has 13 residues. After removal of 9 bases from V and 6 bases from J, the junction contained 10 bases not matched to a gene. Germline V lookup: CDR1 MNHEY, CDR2 SMNVEV (reference sequence). CDR3 region: CASSPGGAVEQYF. For the CDR3, the DNA is TGTGCCAGTAGCCCGGGGGGGGCGGTCGAGCAGTACTTC.

V is TRBV7-6 and J is TRBJ2-1; 12 bases agree with TRBD2. With V trimmed by 0 bases and J by 7 bases, 10 bases remained unmatched. Germline V gene lookup returns CDR1 SGHVS and CDR2 FNYEAQ. This CDR3 is 18 amino acids long. CDR3 nucleotide sequence: TGTGCCAGCAGCTTAGCTTTGACTAGCGGGGGACTAATAAATGAGCAGTTCTTC. Translating gives CASSLALTSGGLINEQFF.

A word on this clone: The sample has other DNA sequences that encode this CDR3 too. This rearrangement joins TRBV6-5 to TRBJ1-1; D is unclear. V lost 0 bases, J lost 2 bases, and 4 bases lay in between. Per the germline V gene, CDR1 is MNHEY and CDR2 is SVGAGI. The CDR3 loop spans 13 amino acids. The CDR3 spells CASSYSQNTEAFF. The CDR3 coding sequence is TGTGCCAGCAGTTACTCACAAAACACTGAAGCTTTCTTT.

This chain uses TRBV21-1 with TRBJ1-2; the D call of TRBD1 is as the table states it, not checked on the DNA. TRBV21-1 is an annotated pseudogene. CDR3 size: 14 residues. CDR3 loop: CASNLGDCWYGYTF. CDR3 sequence (DNA): TGTGCCAGTAACTTAGGGGATTGCTGGTATGGCTACACCTTC.

J is TRBJ2-3 and V is TRBV11-2; 9 bases fit TRBD2. Germline values: CDR1 SGHAT, CDR2 FQNNGV. Losses at the gene ends were 2 bases for V and 5 bases for J; bases not matched to a gene: 5. The CDR3 sequence is 15 residues long. The CDR3 region has the DNA TGTGCCAGCAGCTTACTGCGGGGGGGCTTAGATACGCAGTATTTT. This sequence encodes CASSLLRGGLDTQYF.

CDR3 DNA: TGTGCCAGCAGTTTCAGCTCCGAGGTGAACACTGAAGCTTTCTTT. Amino acid sequence: CASSFSSEVNTEAFF. The gene calls are TRBV6-1 and TRBJ1-1; D call uncertain. CDR1 and CDR2 from the germline V gene are MNHNS and SASEGT. The V gene lost 5 bases and the J gene lost 0 bases, with 13 bases spanning the gap. This CDR3 has 15 amino acids.

The V and J genes are TRBV15 and TRBJ1-1; no clear D gene. The V end lost 5 bases, the J end lost 1 base, and 8 bases lay between the germline ends. The CDR3 runs to 13 residues. Germline loops: CDR1 LNHNV, CDR2 YYDKDF (reference sequence). The CDR3 DNA reads as TGTGCCACCAGCGGAGCCGGGAACACTGAAGCTTTCTTT. It is translated as CATSGAGNTEAFF.